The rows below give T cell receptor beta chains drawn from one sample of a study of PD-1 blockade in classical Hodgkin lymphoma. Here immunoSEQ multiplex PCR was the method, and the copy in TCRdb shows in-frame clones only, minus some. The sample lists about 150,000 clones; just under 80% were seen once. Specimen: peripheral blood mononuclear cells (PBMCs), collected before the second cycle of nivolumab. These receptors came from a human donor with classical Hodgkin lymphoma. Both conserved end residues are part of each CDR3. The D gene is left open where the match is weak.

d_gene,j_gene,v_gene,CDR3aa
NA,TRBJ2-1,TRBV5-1,CASSLLASSSYNEQFF
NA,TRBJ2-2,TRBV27,CASSLRYTGELFF
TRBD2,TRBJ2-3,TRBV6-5,CASSYRRGGTDTQYF
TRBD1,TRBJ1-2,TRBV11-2,CASRFTGANPGNYGYTF
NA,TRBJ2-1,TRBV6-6,CASSSGPRSYNEQFF
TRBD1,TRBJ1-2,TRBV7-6,CASSFGQGWIYGYTF
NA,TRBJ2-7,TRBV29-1,CSVAGATYEQYF
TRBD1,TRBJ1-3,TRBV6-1,CASSERDRGAGNTIYF
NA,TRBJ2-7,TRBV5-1,CASSREYEQYF
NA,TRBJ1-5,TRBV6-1,CASSPREAGQPQHF
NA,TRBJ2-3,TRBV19,CASSMELTDTQYF
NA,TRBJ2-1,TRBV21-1,CASSSPRGDPNEQFF
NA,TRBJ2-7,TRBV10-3,CAISEGTTKLPYEQYF
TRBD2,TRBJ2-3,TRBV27,CASSLGLAGAGTDTQYF